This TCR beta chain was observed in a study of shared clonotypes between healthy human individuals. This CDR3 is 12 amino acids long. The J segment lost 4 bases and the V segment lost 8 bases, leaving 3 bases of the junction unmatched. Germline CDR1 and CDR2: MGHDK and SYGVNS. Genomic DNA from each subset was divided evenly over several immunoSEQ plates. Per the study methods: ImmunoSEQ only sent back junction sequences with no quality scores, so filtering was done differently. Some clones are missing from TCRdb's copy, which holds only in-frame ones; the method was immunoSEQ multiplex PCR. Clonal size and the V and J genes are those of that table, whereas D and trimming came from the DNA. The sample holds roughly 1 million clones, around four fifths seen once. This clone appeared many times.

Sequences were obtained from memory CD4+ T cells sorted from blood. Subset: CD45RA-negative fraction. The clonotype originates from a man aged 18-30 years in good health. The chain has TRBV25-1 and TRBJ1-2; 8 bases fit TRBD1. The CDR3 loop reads CASQDRVYGYTF. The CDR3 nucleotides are TGTGCCAGCCAGGACAGGGTCTATGGCTACACCTTC.